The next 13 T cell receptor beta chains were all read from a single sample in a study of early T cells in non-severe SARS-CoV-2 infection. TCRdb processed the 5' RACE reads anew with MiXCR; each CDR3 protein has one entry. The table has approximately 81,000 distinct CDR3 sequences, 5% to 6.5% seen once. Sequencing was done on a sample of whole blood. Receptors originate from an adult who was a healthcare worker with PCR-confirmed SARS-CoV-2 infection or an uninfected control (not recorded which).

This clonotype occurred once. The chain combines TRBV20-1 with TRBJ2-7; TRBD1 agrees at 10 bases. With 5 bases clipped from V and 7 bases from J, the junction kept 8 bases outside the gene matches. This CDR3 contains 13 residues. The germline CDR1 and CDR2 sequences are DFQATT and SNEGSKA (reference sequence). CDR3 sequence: CSAPGQGSWEQYF. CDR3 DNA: TGCAGTGCTCCGGGACAGGGGTCTTGGGAGCAGTACTTC.

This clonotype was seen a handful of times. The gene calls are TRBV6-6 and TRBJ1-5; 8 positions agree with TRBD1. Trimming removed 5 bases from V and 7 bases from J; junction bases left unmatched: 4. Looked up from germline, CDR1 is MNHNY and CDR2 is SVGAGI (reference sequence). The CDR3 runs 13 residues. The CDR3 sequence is CASSPQGAQPQHF. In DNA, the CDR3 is TGTGCCAGCAGTCCCCAGGGGGCCCAGCCCCAGCATTTT.

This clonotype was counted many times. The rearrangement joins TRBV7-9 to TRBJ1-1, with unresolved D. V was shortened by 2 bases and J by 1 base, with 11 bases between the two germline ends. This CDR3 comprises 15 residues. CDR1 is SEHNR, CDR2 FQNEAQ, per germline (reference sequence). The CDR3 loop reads CASSLFGQTNTEAFF. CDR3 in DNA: TGTGCCAGCAGCTTATTCGGTCAAACGAACACTGAAGCTTTCTTT.

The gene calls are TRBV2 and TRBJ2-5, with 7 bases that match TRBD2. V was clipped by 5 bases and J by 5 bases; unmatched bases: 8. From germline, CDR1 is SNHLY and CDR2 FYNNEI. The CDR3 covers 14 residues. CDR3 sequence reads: CASSRLGRGETQYF. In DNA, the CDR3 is TGTGCCAGCAGTCGACTAGGGAGGGGTGAGACCCAGTACTTC. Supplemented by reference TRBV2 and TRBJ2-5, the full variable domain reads EPEVTQTPSHQVTQMGQEVILRCVPISNHLYFYWYRQILGQKVEFLVSFYNNEISEKSEIFDDQFSVERPDGSNFTLKIRSTKLEDSAMYFCASSRLGRGETQYFGPGTRLLVL.

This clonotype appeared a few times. CDR3: CASGSRGPSYEQYF. The CDR3 bases are TGCGCCAGCGGCTCTCGGGGGCCCTCCTACGAGCAGTACTTC. This chain connects TRBV10-2 to TRBJ2-7; D is possibly TRBD1 or TRBD2 (6 bases each). CDR3 length: 14 amino acids. Germline CDR1 and CDR2: WSHSY and SAAADI. V lost 8 bases and J 0 bases, leaving 14 bases between the germline ends.

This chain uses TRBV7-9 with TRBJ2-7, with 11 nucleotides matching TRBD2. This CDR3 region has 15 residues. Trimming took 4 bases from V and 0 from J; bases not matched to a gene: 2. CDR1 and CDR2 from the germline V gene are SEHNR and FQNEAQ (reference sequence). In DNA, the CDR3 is TGTGCCAGCAGCTCTAGCGGGAGGAGCTCCTACGAGCAGTACTTC. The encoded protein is CASSSSGRSSYEQYF.

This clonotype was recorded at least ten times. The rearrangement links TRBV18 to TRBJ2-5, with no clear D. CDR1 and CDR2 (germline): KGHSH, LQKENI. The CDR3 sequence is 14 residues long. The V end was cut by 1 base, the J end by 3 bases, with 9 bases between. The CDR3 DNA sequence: TGTGCCAGCTCACCACGAGCATCCAAAGAGACCCAGTACTTC. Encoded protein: CASSPRASKETQYF.

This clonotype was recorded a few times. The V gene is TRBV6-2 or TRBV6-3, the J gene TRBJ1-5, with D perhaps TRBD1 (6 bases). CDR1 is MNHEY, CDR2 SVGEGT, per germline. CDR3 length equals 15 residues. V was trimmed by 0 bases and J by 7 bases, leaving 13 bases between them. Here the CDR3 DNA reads TGTGCCAGCAGTTACTCGACCAGGGGAAGACAGCCCCAGCATTTT. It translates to CASSYSTRGRQPQHF.

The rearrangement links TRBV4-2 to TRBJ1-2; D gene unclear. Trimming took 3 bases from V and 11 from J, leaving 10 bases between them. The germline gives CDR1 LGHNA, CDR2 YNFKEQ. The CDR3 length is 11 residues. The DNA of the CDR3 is TGTGCCAGCAGCCAGGCGACTTGGTACACCTTC. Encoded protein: CASSQATWYTF.

CDR3 nucleotides: TGCAGTGCTAGGTCGTATAGCAATCAGCCCCAGCATTTT. Translating gives CSARSYSNQPQHF. The gene calls are TRBV20-1 and TRBJ1-5; the D is unclear. This CDR3 contains 13 residues. In germline, CDR1 is DFQATT, CDR2 SNEGSKA (reference sequence). With 3 bases removed from V and 0 bases from J, the gap between germline ends came to 6 bases.

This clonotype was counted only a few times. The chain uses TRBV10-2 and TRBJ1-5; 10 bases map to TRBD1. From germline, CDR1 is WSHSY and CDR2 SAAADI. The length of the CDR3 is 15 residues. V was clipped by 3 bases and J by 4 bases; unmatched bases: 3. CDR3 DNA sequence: TGCGCCAGCAGTGAACCGGGACAGGGGAATCAGCCCCAGCATTTT. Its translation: CASSEPGQGNQPQHF.

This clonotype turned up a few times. The DNA of the CDR3 is TGTGCCAGCAGACCCCACCCCGGGGGACACACAGATACGCAGTATTTT. Its protein product is CASRPHPGGHTDTQYF. The V call is TRBV6-5, the J call TRBJ2-3; D might be TRBD1 or TRBD2, each matching 6 bases. V shed 6 bases and J shed 2 bases, with 18 bases lying between them. In germline, CDR1 is MNHEY, CDR2 SVGAGI. The CDR3 is 16 amino acids.

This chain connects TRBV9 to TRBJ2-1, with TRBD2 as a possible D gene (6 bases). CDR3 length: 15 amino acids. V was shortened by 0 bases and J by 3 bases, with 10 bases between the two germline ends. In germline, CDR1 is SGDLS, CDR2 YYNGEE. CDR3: CASSVAGGGYNEQFF. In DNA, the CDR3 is TGTGCCAGCAGCGTAGCCGGGGGAGGCTACAATGAGCAGTTCTTC.